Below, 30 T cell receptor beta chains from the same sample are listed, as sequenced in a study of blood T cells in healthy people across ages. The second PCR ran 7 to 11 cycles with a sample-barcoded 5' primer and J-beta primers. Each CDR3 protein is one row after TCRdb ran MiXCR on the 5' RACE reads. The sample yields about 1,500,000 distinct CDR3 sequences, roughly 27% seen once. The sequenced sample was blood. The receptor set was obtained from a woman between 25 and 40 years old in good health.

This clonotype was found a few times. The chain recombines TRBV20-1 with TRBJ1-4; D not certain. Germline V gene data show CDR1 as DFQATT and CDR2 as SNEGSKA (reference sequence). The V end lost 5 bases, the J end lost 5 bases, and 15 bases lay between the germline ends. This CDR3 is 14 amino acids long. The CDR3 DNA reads TGCAGTGCTTTTAGGGCCGACTCCAATGAAAAACTGTTTTTT. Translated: CSAFRADSNEKLFF.

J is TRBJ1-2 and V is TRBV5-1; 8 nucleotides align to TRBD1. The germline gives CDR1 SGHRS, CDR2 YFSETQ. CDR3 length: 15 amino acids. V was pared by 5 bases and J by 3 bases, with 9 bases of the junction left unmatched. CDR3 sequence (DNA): TGCGCCAGCAGGCCGGACGACAGGGGACACTATGGCTACACCTTC. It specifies CASRPDDRGHYGYTF.

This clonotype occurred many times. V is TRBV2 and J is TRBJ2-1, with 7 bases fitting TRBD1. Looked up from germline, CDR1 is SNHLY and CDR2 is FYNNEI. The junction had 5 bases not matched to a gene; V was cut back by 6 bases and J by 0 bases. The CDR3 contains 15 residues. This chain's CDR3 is CASSAGGSSYNEQFF. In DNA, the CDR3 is TGTGCCAGCAGCGCAGGGGGTAGCTCCTACAATGAGCAGTTCTTC.

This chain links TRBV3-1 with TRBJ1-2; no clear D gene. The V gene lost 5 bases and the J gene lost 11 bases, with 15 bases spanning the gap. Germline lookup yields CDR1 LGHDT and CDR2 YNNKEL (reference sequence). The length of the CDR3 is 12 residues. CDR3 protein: CASSGYKEGYTF. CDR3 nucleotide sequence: TGTGCCAGCAGCGGCTACAAGGAAGGTTACACCTTC.

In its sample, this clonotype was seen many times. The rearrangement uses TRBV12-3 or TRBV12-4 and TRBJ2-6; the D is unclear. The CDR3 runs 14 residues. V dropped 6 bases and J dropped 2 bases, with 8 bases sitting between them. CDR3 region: CASRNSPGANVLTF. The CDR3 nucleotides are TGTGCCAGCAGGAATTCACCTGGGGCCAACGTCCTGACTTTC.

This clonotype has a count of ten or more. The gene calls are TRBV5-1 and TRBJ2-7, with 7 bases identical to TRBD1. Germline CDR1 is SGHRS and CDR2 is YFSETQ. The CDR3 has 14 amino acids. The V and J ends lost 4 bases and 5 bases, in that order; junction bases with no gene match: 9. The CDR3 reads CASSPRQGVHEQYF. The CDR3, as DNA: TGCGCCAGCAGCCCGAGACAGGGTGTCCACGAGCAGTACTTC.

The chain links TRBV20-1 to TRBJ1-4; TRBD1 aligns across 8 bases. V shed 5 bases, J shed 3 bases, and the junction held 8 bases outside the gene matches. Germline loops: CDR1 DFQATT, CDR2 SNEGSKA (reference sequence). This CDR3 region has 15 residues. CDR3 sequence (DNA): TGCAGTGCTTCCGGGACAGGTCTCGCTAATGAAAAACTGTTTTTT. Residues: CSASGTGLANEKLFF.

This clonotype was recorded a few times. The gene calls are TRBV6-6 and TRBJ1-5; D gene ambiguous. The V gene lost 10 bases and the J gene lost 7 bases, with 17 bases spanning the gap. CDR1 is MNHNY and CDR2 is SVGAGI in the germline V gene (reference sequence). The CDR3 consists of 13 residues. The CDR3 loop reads CAIRTDLRQPQHF. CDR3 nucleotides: TGTGCCATCAGAACAGACCTCAGACAGCCCCAGCATTTT.

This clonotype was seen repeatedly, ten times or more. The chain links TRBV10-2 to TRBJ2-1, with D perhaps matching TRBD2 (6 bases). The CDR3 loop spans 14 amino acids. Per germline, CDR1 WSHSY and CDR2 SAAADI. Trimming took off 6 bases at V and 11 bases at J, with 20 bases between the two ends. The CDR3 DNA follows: TGCGCCAGCAGGGGGACTGGGGTAAGGATCAAGCAGTTCTTC. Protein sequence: CASRGTGVRIKQFF.

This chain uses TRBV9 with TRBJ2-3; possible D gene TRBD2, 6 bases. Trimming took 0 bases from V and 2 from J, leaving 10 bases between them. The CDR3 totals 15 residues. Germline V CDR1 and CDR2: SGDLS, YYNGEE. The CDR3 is CASSVGGLITDTQYF. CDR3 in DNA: TGTGCCAGCAGCGTAGGGGGACTCATCACAGATACGCAGTATTTT.

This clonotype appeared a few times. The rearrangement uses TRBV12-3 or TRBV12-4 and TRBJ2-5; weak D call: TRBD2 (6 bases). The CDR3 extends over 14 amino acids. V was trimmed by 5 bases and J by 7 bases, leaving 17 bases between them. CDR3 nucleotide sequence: TGTGCCAGCAGTCAGGACTACGCCTCGGGGACCCAGTACTTC. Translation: CASSQDYASGTQYF.

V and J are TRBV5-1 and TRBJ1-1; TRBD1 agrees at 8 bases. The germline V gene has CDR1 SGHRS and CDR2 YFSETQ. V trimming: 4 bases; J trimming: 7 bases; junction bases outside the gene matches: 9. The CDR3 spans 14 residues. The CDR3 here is CASSGGQGGGEAFF. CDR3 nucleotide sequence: TGCGCCAGCAGCGGAGGACAGGGCGGGGGTGAAGCTTTCTTT.

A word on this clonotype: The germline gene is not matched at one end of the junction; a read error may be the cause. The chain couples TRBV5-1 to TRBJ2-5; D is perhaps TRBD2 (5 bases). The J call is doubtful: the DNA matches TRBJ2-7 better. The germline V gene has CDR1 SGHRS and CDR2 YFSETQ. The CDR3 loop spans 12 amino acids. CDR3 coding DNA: TGCGCCAACAGCTTGTGGGGAGACGAGCAGTACTTC. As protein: CANSLWGDEQYF.

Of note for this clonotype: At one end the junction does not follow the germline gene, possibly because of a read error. The CDR3 region has the DNA TGTGCCGGCAGTAACGTGCGGGGGACTGAAGCTTTCTTT. Amino acid sequence: CAGSNVRGTEAFF. The chain combines TRBV6-2 or TRBV6-3 with TRBJ1-1; weak D call: TRBD1 (5 bases). CDR1 and CDR2 (germline): MNHEY, SVGEGT. This CDR3 is built from 13 residues.

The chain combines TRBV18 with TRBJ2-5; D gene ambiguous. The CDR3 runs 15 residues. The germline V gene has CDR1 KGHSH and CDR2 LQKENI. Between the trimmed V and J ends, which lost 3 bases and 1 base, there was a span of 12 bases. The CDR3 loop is CASSPGRVGQETQYF. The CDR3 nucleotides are TGTGCCAGCTCACCGGGAAGGGTGGGCCAAGAGACCCAGTACTTC.

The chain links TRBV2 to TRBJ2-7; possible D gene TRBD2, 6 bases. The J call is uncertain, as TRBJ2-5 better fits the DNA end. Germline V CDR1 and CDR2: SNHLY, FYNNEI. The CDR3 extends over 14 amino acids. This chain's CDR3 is CASRLGGGEETQYF. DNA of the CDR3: TGTGCCAGCAGACTGGGAGGCGGCGAAGAGACCCAGTACTTC.

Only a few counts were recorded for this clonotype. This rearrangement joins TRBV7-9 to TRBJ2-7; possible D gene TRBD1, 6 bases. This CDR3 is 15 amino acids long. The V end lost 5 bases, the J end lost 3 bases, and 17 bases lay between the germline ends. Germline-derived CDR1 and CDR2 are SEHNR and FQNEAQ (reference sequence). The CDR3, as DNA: TGTGCCAGCAGCCTTACCGGTTGGGACAACTACGAGCAGTACTTC. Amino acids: CASSLTGWDNYEQYF. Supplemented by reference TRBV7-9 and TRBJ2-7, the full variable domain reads DTGVSQNPRHKITKRGQNVTFRCDPISEHNRLYWYRQTLGQGPEFLTYFQNEAQLEKSRLLSDRFSAERPKGSFSTLEIQRTEQGDSAMYLCASSLTGWDNYEQYFGPGTRLTVT.

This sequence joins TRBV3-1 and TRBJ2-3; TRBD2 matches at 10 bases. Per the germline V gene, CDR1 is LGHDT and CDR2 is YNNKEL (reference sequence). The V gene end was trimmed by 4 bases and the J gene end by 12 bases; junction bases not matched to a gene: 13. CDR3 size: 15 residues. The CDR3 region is CASSPPRSGGFLQYF. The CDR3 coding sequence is TGTGCCAGCAGCCCTCCCCGTAGCGGGGGGTTCCTTCAGTATTTT.

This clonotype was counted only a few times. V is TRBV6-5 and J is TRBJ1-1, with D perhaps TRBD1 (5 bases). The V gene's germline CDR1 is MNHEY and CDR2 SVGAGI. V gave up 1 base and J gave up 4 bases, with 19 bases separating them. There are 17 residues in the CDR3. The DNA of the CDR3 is TGTGCCAGCAGTTACTTAAAGGGCAGTTCAGGGAGCACTGAAGCTTTCTTT. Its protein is CASSYLKGSSGSTEAFF.

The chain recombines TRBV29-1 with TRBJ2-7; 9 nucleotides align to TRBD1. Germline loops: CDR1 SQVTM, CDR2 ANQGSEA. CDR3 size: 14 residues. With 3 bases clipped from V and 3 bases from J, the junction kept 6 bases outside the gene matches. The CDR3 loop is CSVDAGTGLYEQYF. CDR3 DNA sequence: TGCAGCGTTGACGCCGGGACAGGGCTCTACGAGCAGTACTTC.

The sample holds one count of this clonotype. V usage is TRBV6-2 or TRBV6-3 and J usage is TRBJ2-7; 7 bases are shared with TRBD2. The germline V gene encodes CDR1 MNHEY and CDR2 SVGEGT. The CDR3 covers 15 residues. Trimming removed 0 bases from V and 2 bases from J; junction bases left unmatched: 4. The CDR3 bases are TGTGCCAGCAGTTACTCGATGGGAGGGCCCTACGAGCAGTACTTC. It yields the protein CASSYSMGGPYEQYF.

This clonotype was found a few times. The DNA of the CDR3 is TGTGCCAGCAGTTTGACACCCAAAGTAAATGAAAAACTGTTTTTT. Protein sequence: CASSLTPKVNEKLFF. This chain joins TRBV28 and TRBJ1-4; no firm D call. V gave up 3 bases and J gave up 5 bases, with 13 bases separating them. The CDR3 length is 15 residues. Germline CDR1 and CDR2: MDHEN and SYDVKM.

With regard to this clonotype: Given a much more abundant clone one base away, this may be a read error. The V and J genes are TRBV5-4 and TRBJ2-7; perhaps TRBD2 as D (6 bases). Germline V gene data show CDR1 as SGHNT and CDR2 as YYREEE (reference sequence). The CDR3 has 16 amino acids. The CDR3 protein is CASSSPGVEYSCEQYF. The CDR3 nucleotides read TGTGCCAGCAGCTCGCCGGGGGTTGAGTATTCCTGCGAGCAGTACTTC. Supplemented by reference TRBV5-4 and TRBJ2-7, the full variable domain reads ETGVTQSPTHLIKTRGQQVTLRCSSQSGHNTVSWYQQALGQGPQFIFQYYREEENGRGNFPPRFSGLQFPNYSSELNVNALELDDSALYLCASSSPGVEYSCEQYFGPGTRLTVT.

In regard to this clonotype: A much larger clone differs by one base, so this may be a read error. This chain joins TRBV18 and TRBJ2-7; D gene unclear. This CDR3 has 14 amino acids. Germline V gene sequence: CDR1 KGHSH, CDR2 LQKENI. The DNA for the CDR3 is TGTGCCAGCTCCTCCCCAGGCGTGAACTACGAGCAGGACTTC. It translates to CASSSPGVNYEQDF.

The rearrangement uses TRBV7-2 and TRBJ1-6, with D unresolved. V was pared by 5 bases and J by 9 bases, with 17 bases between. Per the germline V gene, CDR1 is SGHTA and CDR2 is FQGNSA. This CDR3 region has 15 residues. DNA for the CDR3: TGTGCCAGCAGCCCAGACCATTCGAGAGGTTCACCCCTCCACTTT. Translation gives CASSPDHSRGSPLHF. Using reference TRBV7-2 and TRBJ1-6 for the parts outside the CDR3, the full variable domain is GAGVSQSPSNKVTEKGKDVELRCDPISGHTALYWYRQSLGQGLEFLIYFQGNSAPDKSGLPSDRFSAERTGGSVSTLTIQRTQQEDSAVYLCASSPDHSRGSPLHFGNGTRLTVT.

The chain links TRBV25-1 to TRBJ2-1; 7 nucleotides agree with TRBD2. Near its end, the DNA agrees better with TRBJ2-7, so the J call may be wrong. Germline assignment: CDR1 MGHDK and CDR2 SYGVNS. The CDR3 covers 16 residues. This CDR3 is CASSEFAGESYNEQYF. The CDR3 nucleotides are TGTGCCAGCAGTGAATTCGCGGGAGAGTCCTACAATGAGCAGTACTTC.

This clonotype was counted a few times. CDR3 protein: CSAAHGGTEAFF. CDR3 in DNA: TGCAGTGCTGCGCATGGCGGGACTGAAGCTTTCTTT. This chain links TRBV20-1 with TRBJ1-1; D is unclear. The CDR3 spans 12 residues. Between the trimmed V and J ends, which lost 5 bases and 5 bases, there was a span of 12 bases. Germline-derived CDR1 and CDR2 are DFQATT and SNEGSKA (reference sequence).

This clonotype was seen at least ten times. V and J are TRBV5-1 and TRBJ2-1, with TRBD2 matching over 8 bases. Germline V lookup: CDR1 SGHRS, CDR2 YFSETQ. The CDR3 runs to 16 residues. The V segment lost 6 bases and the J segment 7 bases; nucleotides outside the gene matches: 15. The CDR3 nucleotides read TGCGCCAGCAAATCCTCCAGCGGGGGAGCCACAAATGAGCAGTTCTTC. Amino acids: CASKSSSGGATNEQFF.

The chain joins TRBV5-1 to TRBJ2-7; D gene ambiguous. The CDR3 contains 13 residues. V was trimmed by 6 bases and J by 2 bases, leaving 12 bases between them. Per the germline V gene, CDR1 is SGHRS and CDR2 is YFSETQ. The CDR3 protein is CASTVGPAYEQYF. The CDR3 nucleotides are TGCGCCAGCACCGTGGGCCCTGCCTACGAGCAGTACTTC.

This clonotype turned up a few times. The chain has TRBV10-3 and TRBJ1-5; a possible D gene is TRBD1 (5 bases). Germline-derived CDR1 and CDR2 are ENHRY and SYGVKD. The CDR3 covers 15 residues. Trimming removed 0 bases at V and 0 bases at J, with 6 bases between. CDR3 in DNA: TGTGCCATCAGTGAGTCGGGGGTTAGCAATCAGCCCCAGCATTTT. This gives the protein CAISESGVSNQPQHF.